This is a list of T cell receptor beta chains from one sample in a study of T-cell reconstitution after alpha-beta-depleted transplantation in children. Each CDR3 protein gets one entry after TCRdb re-called the PCR reads with MiXCR. The sample carries around 140,000 distinct CDR3 sequences, 7.5% to 9% recorded once. The starting material was PBMCs, mostly from graft donor cells, obtained 180 days after TCRalphabeta/CD19-depleted stem cell transplant. The receptors stem from a female patient between 2 and 15 years old who had a stem cell transplant for congenital amegakaryocytic thrombocytopenia, so the T cells may come from the graft donor. CDR3s include the opening cysteine and the closing phenylalanine or tryptophan. D genes are given only for firm matches. Clone size is not always given. Where it is, it says once, few, many or a class for expanded clones.

D	J	V	size	CDR3	DNA
NA	TRBJ2-7	TRBV28	many	CASTGYYEQYF	TGTGCCAGCACAGGGTACTACGAGCAGTACTTC
TRBD1	TRBJ1-2	TRBV7-9	many	CASSPQRQGYGYTF	TGTGCCAGCAGCCCACAACGACAGGGTTATGGCTACACCTTC
NA	TRBJ1-2	TRBV20-1	many	CSATTGQTANYGYTF	TGCAGTGCTACGACCGGGCAGACCGCTAACTATGGCTACACCTTC
TRBD1	TRBJ2-2	TRBV4-3	few	CASSRLQGAGELFF	TGCGCCAGCAGCCGACTCCAGGGGGCGGGGGAGCTGTTTTTT
NA	TRBJ2-1	TRBV19	few	CASSGRTYNEQFF	TGTGCCAGTAGTGGCAGGACCTACAATGAGCAGTTCTTC
NA	TRBJ2-3	TRBV12-3/TRBV12-4	NA	CASSGTKFKQYF	TGTGCCAGCAGTGGTACTAAATTTAAGCAGTATTTT
TRBD2	TRBJ2-7	TRBV7-2	many	CASSFGGTSAYEQYF	TGTGCCAGCAGCTTTGGGGGGACTAGCGCCTACGAGCAGTACTTC
NA	TRBJ2-1	TRBV5-6	many	CASSLQQNYYNEQFF	TGTGCCAGCAGCTTGCAACAGAACTACTACAATGAGCAGTTCTTC
NA	TRBJ2-7	TRBV28	NA	CASNPSTGHYVAYEQYF	TGTGCCAGCAACCCGAGTACGGGACATTACGTGGCCTACGAGCAGTACTTC
NA	TRBJ2-5	TRBV18	many	CASSPRNQETQYF	TGTGCCAGCTCACCTAGGAATCAAGAGACCCAGTACTTC
NA	TRBJ2-3	TRBV18	NA	CASSPHRADTQYF	TGTGCCAGCTCACCTCATCGTGCAGATACGCAGTATTTT
NA	TRBJ2-5	TRBV6-6	few	CASSNEETQYF	TGTGCCAGCAGTAACGAAGAGACCCAGTACTTC
TRBD2	TRBJ2-5	TRBV14	few	CASSRRGGAGRKTQYF	TGTGCCAGCAGCAGAAGAGGCGGAGCGGGAAGGAAGACCCAGTACTTC
NA	TRBJ1-4	TRBV29-1	NA	CSVSDGSNEKLFF	TGCAGCGTCTCAGACGGATCTAATGAAAAACTGTTTTTT
TRBD2	TRBJ2-1	TRBV10-3	NA	CAISRGLNYNEQFF	TGTGCCATCAGTCGGGGACTAAACTACAATGAGCAGTTCTTC
NA	TRBJ1-5	TRBV25-1	NA	CASSESRGWEPQHF	TGTGCCAGCAGTGAATCCCGGGGGTGGGAGCCCCAGCATTTT
NA	TRBJ1-1	TRBV29-1	many	CSAMGGDTEAFF	TGCAGCGCCATGGGGGGGGACACTGAAGCTTTCTTT
TRBD2	TRBJ2-1	TRBV12-3/TRBV12-4	many	CASSPKLAGGPVNEQFF	TGTGCCAGCAGTCCGAAACTAGCGGGAGGGCCTGTAAATGAGCAGTTCTTC